Reported below is one TCR beta chain. Original methodology: Reference gene primer amplification gave estimated nucleated cell counts. TCRdb's copy holds only in-frame clones and misses some; the assay was immunoSEQ multiplex PCR. D and trimming come from the DNA, and the V and J calls and clone size come from that table. The table records fewer than 700,000 clones, about 88% of them present only once. This entry comes from a study of blood T cell repertoires in COVID-19. As for the study in general: In each case, the material was cDNA or gDNA derived from T cells, B-cell-depleted T cells, or PBMCs.

Patients in Seattle were enrolled during active infection, then followed longitudinally. The ends were cut back, 3 bases at V and 4 bases at J, with 12 bases in the middle. CDR1 and CDR2 from the germline V gene are KGHSH and LQKENI. The CDR3 has 15 residues. This sequence was found in a woman aged 45-65 years with COVID-19, enrolled during active disease. The rearrangement uses TRBV18 and TRBJ1-4; D ambiguous. The sequenced sample was peripheral blood. The CDR3 is CASSPEGLFNEKLFF. In DNA form, the CDR3 reads TGTGCCAGCTCACCGGAGGGTTTGTTTAATGAAAAACTGTTTTTT. Variable domain in full (rest from reference TRBV18 and TRBJ1-4): NAGVMQNPRHLVRRRGQEARLRCSPMKGHSHVYWYRQLPEEGLKFMVYLQKENIIDESGMPKERFSAEFPKEGPSILRIQQVVRGDSAAYFCASSPEGLFNEKLFFGSGTQLSVL.